This T cell receptor beta chain is from a study of CD8 T cells in Susac syndrome. Diagnostic criteria defined recently for definite or probable disease were met by the Susac syndrome patients. In contrast to the negatively isolated CD8+ and CD4+ T cells, TEMRA cells were FACS-enriched. Overall study findings and caveats: Susac syndrome CD4+ T cell repertoires showed no clonal expansion.

As regards this clonotype: Its cognate antigen is unknown.

RNA amounts of about 0.5 to 1 ug underwent reverse transcription with random hexamers. TCRdb processed the immunoSEQ multiplex PCR reads anew with MiXCR; each CDR3 protein has one entry. The sample carries approximately 180,000 distinct CDR3 sequences, more than 85% recorded once. The CDR3 length is 11 residues. J lost 10 bases, V lost 3 bases, and 2 bases had no gene match. The specimen was CD4+ T cells from PBMCs. The V and J genes are TRBV12-3 or TRBV12-4 and TRBJ1-1, with 7 positions matching TRBD1. This clonotype originated in a human donor with Susac syndrome. In DNA, the CDR3 is TGTGCCAGCAGTTTCAGGGGGGGAGCTTTCTTT. It encodes CASSFRGGAFF.